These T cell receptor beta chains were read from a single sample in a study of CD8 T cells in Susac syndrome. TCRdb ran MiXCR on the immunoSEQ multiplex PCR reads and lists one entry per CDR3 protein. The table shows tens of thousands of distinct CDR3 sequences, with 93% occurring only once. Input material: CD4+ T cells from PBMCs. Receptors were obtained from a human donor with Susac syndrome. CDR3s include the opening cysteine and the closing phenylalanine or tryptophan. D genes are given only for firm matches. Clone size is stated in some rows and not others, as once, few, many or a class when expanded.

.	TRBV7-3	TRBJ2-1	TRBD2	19	CASSLRVEGTSRRSNEQFF	TGTGCCAGCAGCTTACGAGTGGAGGGGACTAGCAGGAGATCCAATGAGCAGTTCTTC
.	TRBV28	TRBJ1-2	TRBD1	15	CASLTPGQGAGGYTF	TGTGCCAGCCTAACTCCCGGACAGGGGGCAGGTGGCTACACCTTC
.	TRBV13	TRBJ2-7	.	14	CASSSTPVGSEQYF	TGTGCCAGCAGCTCGACTCCAGTGGGGAGCGAGCAGTACTTC
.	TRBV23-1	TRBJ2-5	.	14	CASARQGGQETQYF	TGCGCCAGCGCGAGGCAGGGGGGTCAAGAGACCCAGTACTTC
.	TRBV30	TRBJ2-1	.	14	CAWSDRVSYNEQFF	TGTGCCTGGAGTGACAGGGTTTCCTACAATGAGCAGTTCTTC
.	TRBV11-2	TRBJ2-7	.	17	CASSLVHSWSLGYEQYF	TGTGCCAGCAGCTTAGTTCATTCCTGGAGCCTGGGTTACGAGCAGTACTTC
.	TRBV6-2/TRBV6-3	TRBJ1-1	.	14	CASSYNQGNTEAFF	TGTGCCAGCAGTTACAATCAGGGTAACACTGAAGCTTTCTTT
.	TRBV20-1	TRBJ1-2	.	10	CSAGLYGYTF	TGCAGTGCTGGCCTCTATGGCTACACCTTC
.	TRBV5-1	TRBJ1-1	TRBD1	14	CASSRSTGGTEAFF	TGCGCCAGCAGCCGAAGCACAGGGGGCACTGAAGCTTTCTTT
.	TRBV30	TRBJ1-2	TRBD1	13	CAWSVQGVYGYTF	TGTGCCTGGAGTGTCCAGGGGGTCTATGGCTACACCTTC
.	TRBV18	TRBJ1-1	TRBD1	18	CASSPPRGTGAGVTEAFF	TGTGCCAGCTCACCACCGAGGGGGACAGGGGCAGGGGTCACTGAAGCTTTCTTT
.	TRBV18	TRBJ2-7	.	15	CASSPPSGGTYEQYF	TGTGCCAGCTCACCACCGTCTGGGGGCACCTACGAGCAGTACTTC
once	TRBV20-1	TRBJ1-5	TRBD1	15	CSARTGGWGNQPQHF	TGCAGTGCCCGGACAGGGGGCTGGGGCAATCAGCCCCAGCATTTT
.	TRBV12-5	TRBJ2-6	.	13	CASAFSGANVLTF	TGTGCTAGCGCGTTCTCTGGGGCCAACGTCCTGACTTTC
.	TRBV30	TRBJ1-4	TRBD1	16	CAWREDRGQPNEKLFF	TGTGCCTGGAGAGAAGACAGGGGGCAGCCTAATGAAAAACTGTTTTTT
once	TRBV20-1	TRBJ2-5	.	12	CSALRTQETQYF	TGCAGTGCCCTACGCACCCAAGAGACCCAGTACTTC
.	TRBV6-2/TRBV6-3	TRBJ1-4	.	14	CASSTWDMNEKLFF	TGTGCCAGCAGCACCTGGGACATGAACGAAAAACTGTTTTTT
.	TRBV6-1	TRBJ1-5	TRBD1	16	CASSRTGFYSNQPQHF	TGTGCCAGCAGTCGGACAGGATTTTATAGCAATCAGCCCCAGCATTTT
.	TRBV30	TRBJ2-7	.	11	CAWSNNYEQYF	TGTGCCTGGAGCAACAACTACGAGCAGTACTTC
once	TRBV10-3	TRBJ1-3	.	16	CAISELTGLSGNTIYF	TGTGCCATCAGTGAGTTGACAGGCCTCTCTGGAAACACCATATATTTT
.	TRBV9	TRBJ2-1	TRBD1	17	CASSSGQGKRSYNEQFF	TGTGCCAGCAGCTCGGGACAGGGTAAAAGGTCCTACAATGAGCAGTTCTTC
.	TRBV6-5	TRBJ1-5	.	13	CASSGLAGQPQHF	TGTGCCAGCAGTGGGCTAGCGGGTCAGCCCCAGCATTTT
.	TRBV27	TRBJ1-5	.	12	CASSLVNQPQHF	TGTGCCAGCAGTTTGGTAAATCAGCCCCAGCATTTT
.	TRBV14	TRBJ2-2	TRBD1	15	CASSNGQGSTGELFF	TGTGCCAGCAGTAACGGACAGGGAAGCACCGGGGAGCTGTTTTTT
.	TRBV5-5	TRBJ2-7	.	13	CASSSHTAYEQYF	TGTGCCAGCAGCTCCCACACAGCCTACGAGCAGTACTTC
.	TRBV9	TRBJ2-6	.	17	CASSVVGRTSGANVLTF	TGTGCCAGCAGCGTAGTTGGACGGACCTCTGGGGCCAACGTCCTGACTTTC
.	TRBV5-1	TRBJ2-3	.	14	CASSFELGTDTQYF	TGCGCCAGCAGCTTTGAACTGGGGACAGATACGCAGTATTTT
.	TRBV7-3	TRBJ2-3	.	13	CASSLTSGDTQYF	TGTGCCAGCAGCTTAACGTCGGGGGATACGCAGTATTTT
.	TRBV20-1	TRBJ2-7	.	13	CSARDPPLSEQYF	TGCAGTGCTAGAGACCCCCCTCTAAGCGAGCAGTACTTC
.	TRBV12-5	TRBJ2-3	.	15	CASGYEISSTDTQYF	TGTGCTAGTGGTTACGAGATTTCTAGCACAGATACGCAGTATTTT
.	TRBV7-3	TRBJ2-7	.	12	CASSLSTREQYF	TGTGCCAGCAGCTTATCTACCCGCGAGCAGTACTTC
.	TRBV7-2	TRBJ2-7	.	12	CASSLFLYEQYF	TGTGCCAGCAGCTTATTTCTCTACGAGCAGTACTTC
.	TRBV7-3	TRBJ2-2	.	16	CASSLSARRGTGELFF	TGTGCCAGCAGCTTAAGTGCGAGGAGGGGGACCGGGGAGCTGTTTTTT
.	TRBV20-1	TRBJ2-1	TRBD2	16	CSARDPTSDADNEQFF	TGCAGTGCTAGGGATCCGACTAGCGATGCGGACAATGAGCAGTTCTTC
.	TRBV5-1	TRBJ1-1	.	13	CASSLFSTDEAFF	TGCGCCAGCAGCTTGTTTTCGACAGATGAAGCTTTCTTT
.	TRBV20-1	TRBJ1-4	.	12	CSARAFEGKLFF	TGCAGTGCTAGAGCATTTGAGGGAAAACTGTTTTTT
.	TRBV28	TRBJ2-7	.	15	CASRPRGMVRNEQYF	TGTGCCAGCAGACCTCGGGGCATGGTAAGGAACGAGCAGTACTTC
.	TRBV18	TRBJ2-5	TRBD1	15	CASSPSRDRQETQYF	TGTGCCAGCTCACCATCAAGGGACAGACAAGAGACCCAGTACTTC
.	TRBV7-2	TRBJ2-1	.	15	CASSLDRGGYNEQFF	TGTGCCAGCAGCTTAGACCGAGGGGGGTACAATGAGCAGTTCTTC
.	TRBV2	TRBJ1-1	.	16	CASSELRVSTNTEAFF	TGTGCCAGCAGTGAACTCAGGGTTTCGACGAACACTGAAGCTTTCTTT
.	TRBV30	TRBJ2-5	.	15	CAWSGLGMGGETQYF	TGTGCCTGGAGCGGTTTGGGGATGGGCGGAGAGACCCAGTACTTC
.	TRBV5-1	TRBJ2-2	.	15	CASSSDSSNTGELFF	TGCGCCAGCAGCTCCGACAGTTCGAACACCGGGGAGCTGTTTTTT
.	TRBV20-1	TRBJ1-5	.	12	CSARTGSQPQHF	TGCAGTGCTAGAACTGGGAGTCAGCCCCAGCATTTT
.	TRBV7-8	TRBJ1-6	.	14	CASSFRQMNSPLHF	TGTGCCAGCAGCTTTCGGCAGATGAATTCACCCCTCCACTTT
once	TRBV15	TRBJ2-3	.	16	CATSRDLTVSTDTQYF	TGTGCCACCAGCAGAGATTTGACAGTGAGCACAGATACGCAGTATTTT